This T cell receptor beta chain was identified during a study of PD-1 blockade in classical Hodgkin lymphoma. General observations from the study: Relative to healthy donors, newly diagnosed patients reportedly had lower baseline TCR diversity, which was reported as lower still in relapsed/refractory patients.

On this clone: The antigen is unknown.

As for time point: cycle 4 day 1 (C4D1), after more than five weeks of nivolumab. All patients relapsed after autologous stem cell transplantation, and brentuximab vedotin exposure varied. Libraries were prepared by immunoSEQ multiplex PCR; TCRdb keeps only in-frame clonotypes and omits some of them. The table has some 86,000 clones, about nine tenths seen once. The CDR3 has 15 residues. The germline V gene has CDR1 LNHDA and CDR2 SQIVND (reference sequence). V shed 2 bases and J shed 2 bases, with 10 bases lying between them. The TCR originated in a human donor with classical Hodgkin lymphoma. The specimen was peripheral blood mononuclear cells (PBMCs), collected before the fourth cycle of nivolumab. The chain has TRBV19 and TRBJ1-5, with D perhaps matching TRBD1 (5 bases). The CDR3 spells CASSIKGSGNQPQHF. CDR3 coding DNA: TGTGCCAGTAGTATAAAGGGGTCGGGCAATCAGCCCCAGCATTTT.